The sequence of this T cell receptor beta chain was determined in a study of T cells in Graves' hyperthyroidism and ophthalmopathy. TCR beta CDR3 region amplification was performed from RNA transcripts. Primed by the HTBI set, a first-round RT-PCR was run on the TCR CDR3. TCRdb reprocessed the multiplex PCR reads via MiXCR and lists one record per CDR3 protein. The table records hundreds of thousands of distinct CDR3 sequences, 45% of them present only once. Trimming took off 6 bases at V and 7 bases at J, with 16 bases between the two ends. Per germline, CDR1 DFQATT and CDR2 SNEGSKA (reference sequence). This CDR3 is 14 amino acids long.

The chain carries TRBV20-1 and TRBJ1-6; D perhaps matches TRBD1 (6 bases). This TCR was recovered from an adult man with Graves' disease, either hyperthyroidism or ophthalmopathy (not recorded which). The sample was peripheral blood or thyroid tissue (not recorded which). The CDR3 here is CSAPRGFDNSPLHF. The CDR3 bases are TGCAGTGCACCCAGGGGATTTGACAATTCACCCCTCCACTTT.